The 4 T cell receptor beta chains in this list originate from one sample, sequenced in a study of T cells in Graves' hyperthyroidism and ophthalmopathy. TCR beta CDR3 regions were amplified from RNA. Using the HTBI primer set, a first-round RT-PCR was run on the TCR CDR3. In TCRdb, the multiplex PCR reads were re-called with MiXCR into one record per CDR3 protein. The table has roughly 650,000 distinct CDR3 sequences, 16% seen once. Sequencing used blood. The receptors derive from a woman aged 40 to 50 with Graves' ophthalmopathy.

The V and J genes are TRBV2 and TRBJ2-2; TRBD1 might be the D (5 bases). CDR1 SNHLY and CDR2 FYNNEI come from the germline V gene. V was clipped by 0 bases and J by 6 bases, with 11 bases between them. There are 15 residues in the CDR3. In DNA, the CDR3 is TGTGCCAGCAGTGAAGCGCTTCGGACATCCGGGGAGCTGTTTTTT. Translating gives CASSEALRTSGELFF. Full variable domain (missing parts from reference TRBV2 and TRBJ2-2): EPEVTQTPSHQVTQMGQEVILRCVPISNHLYFYWYRQILGQKVEFLVSFYNNEISEKSEIFDDQFSVERPDGSNFTLKIRSTKLEDSAMYFCASSEALRTSGELFFGEGSRLTVL.

There are a few counts of this clonotype. The rearrangement joins TRBV12-5 to TRBJ2-1; D is uncertain. The V and J ends lost 0 bases and 6 bases respectively, with 12 bases between them. This CDR3 is built from 15 residues. CDR1 LGHNT and CDR2 FRNRAP come from the germline V gene. The CDR3 sequence is CASGLVVGPSNEQFF. In nucleotides, the CDR3 is TGTGCTAGTGGTTTGGTAGTTGGTCCGTCCAATGAGCAGTTCTTC.

This clonotype was detected ten times or more. V and J are TRBV9 and TRBJ1-5; D gene ambiguous. CDR3 length: 14 residues. Germline V gene sequence: CDR1 SGDLS, CDR2 YYNGEE. V lost 6 bases and J lost 2, with 12 bases in between. CDR3 DNA sequence: TGTGCCAGCAACCGAGAGGGTGGCAATCAGCCCCAGCATTTT. Its protein is CASNREGGNQPQHF.

This clonotype showed up many times. This rearrangement joins TRBV2 to TRBJ2-5; D possibly corresponds to TRBD2 (5 bases). The CDR3 covers 14 residues. Germline lookup yields CDR1 SNHLY and CDR2 FYNNEI. Trimming removed 7 bases at V and 4 bases at J, with 16 bases between. Here the CDR3 reads CASTAVRRTETQYF. The CDR3 DNA follows: TGTGCCAGCACTGCCGTCCGGAGGACAGAGACCCAGTACTTC.